Following are 5 T cell receptor beta chains from one sample sequenced in a study of shared T cell receptors in the human thymus. Produced via immunoSEQ multiplex PCR; TCRdb's table is partial and in-frame only. The sample yields under 850,000 clones, roughly 88% seen once. These data also featured in a second study, about human thymus T cells.

The material sequenced was thymocytes. The receptors here all came from a boy under two years old with a congenital heart defect.

Comments on this clone: This CDR3 is also generated by other DNA sequences in the sample. The V call is TRBV4-3, the J call TRBJ1-1; tentatively, D is TRBD1 (6 bases). Trimming shortened V by 1 base and J by 1 base, and 13 bases separated the two germline ends. CDR3 length equals 16 residues. In germline, CDR1 is LGHNA, CDR2 YSLEER. The CDR3 region is CASSQVTGHSNTEAFF. The CDR3 DNA reads as TGCGCCAGCAGCCAAGTGACGGGACACTCGAACACTGAAGCTTTCTTT.

This clone was observed once. This chain uses TRBV7-2 with TRBJ1-3; 7 bases are shared with TRBD1. The ends lost 4 bases at V and 0 bases at J; junction bases unmatched: 3. Germline values: CDR1 SGHTA, CDR2 FQGNSA. The CDR3 runs to 15 residues. The CDR3 DNA is TGTGCCAGCAGCTGGGACAGTGACTCTGGAAACACCATATATTTT. It translates to CASSWDSDSGNTIYF.

This clone is a singleton in its sample. The chain carries TRBV6-1 and TRBJ2-1; 9 bases fit TRBD1. Germline V CDR1 and CDR2: MNHNS, SASEGT. The CDR3 covers 18 residues. V shed 2 bases and J 4 bases; nucleotides not matched to a gene: 12. The CDR3 is CASSESVRRQGGYNEQFF. In DNA form, the CDR3 reads TGTGCCAGCAGTGAATCAGTAAGGCGACAGGGGGGGTACAATGAGCAGTTCTTC.

The chain has TRBV30 and TRBJ2-3; 10 positions match TRBD2. The CDR3 extends over 15 amino acids. The V segment lost 2 bases and the J segment 4 bases; nucleotides outside the gene matches: 6. Germline CDR1 GTSNPN, CDR2 SVGIG (reference sequence). The chain's CDR3 is CAWSLAGGNADTQYF. In DNA, the CDR3 is TGTGCCTGGAGTTTAGCGGGAGGAAATGCAGATACGCAGTATTTT.

The rearrangement links TRBV28 to TRBJ2-1; 7 nucleotides match TRBD2. Germline V gives CDR1 MDHEN, CDR2 SYDVKM. This CDR3 is built from 14 residues. V lost 5 bases, J lost 2 bases, and 3 bases stayed unmatched. The CDR3 is CASSEAGAYNEQFF. The CDR3 DNA reads as TGTGCCAGCAGTGAGGCGGGAGCCTACAATGAGCAGTTCTTC.